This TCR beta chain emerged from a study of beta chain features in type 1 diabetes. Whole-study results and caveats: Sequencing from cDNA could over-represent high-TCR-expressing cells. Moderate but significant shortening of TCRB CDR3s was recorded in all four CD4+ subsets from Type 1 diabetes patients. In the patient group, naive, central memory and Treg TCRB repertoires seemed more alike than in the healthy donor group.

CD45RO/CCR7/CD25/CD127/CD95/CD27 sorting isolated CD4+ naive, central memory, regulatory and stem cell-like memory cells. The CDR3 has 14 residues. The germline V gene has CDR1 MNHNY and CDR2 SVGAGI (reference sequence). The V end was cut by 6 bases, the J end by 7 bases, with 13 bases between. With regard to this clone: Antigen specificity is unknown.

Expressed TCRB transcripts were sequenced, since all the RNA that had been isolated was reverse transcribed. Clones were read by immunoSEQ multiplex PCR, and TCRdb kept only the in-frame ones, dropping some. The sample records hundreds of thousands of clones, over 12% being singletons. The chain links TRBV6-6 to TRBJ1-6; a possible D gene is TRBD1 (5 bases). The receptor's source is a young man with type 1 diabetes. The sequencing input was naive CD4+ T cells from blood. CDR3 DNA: TGTGCCAGCAGCAACCAGGGTGACAATTCACCCCTCCACTTT. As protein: CASSNQGDNSPLHF.